This passage covers 20 T cell receptor beta chains from one sample sequenced in a study of blood T cells in healthy people across ages. Through a sample-barcoded 5' primer and a J-beta primer mix, a second PCR was run for roughly 6 to 11 cycles. TCRdb reprocessed the 5' RACE reads with MiXCR, giving one entry per CDR3 protein. The table includes 850,000 or so distinct CDR3 sequences, more than 25% detected once. Sequences were obtained from blood. Receptor source: an elderly woman in good health.

Remarks on this clonotype: Given a much more abundant clone one base away, this may be a read error. The CDR3 loop is CASNKGLQGRYEQYF. In DNA, the CDR3 is TGTGCCAGCAACAAAGGCTTACAGGGCCGCTACGAGCAGTACTTC. The chain combines TRBV21-1 with TRBJ2-7; TRBD1 is the table's D call, not checked against the DNA. TRBV21-1 is a pseudogene locus. The CDR3 loop spans 15 amino acids.

The chain carries TRBV18 and TRBJ2-1; D might be TRBD1 (6 bases). Trimming stripped 3 bases from V and 5 bases from J, with 17 bases between. The CDR3 is made up of 16 amino acids. Germline lookup yields CDR1 KGHSH and CDR2 LQKENI. The chain's CDR3 is CASSPAGTSPNNEQFF. The CDR3 DNA reads as TGTGCCAGCTCACCGGCCGGGACATCGCCTAACAATGAGCAGTTCTTC.

The chain joins TRBV6-6 to TRBJ1-1; D may be TRBD1 (5 bases). Trimming cost V 7 bases and J 6 bases, with 21 bases left between them. Germline assignment: CDR1 MNHNY and CDR2 SVGAGI (reference sequence). The CDR3 consists of 15 residues. Written as DNA, the CDR3 is TGTGCCAGCAATTCCCCGGGGGAGGGAGACCCTGAAGCTTTCTTT. Residues: CASNSPGEGDPEAFF.

This clonotype was recorded many times. This chain uses TRBV4-3 with TRBJ2-1, with 10 bases lining up with TRBD2. The germline gives CDR1 LGHNA, CDR2 YSLEER. This CDR3 is built from 16 residues. J was trimmed by 7 bases and V by 0 bases; bases with no gene match: 6. In DNA, the CDR3 is TGCGCCAGCAGCCAAGAGAGCGGGGGGGCCTTGAATGAGCAGTTCTTC. Translation gives CASSQESGGALNEQFF.

J is TRBJ2-3 and V is TRBV7-2, with D hard to call. V was clipped by 4 bases and J by 4 bases, with 9 bases between them. This CDR3 is built from 13 residues. Germline CDR1 is SGHTA and CDR2 is FQGNSA. CDR3 amino acids: CASSSRMSDTQYF. The CDR3 DNA sequence: TGTGCCAGCAGCTCGAGGATGTCAGATACGCAGTATTTT.

This clonotype appeared a few times. The V and J genes are TRBV5-1 and TRBJ2-1, with 8 bases aligning to TRBD2. The DNA end favors TRBJ2-7, so the J call may be wrong. This CDR3 has 15 residues. The V gene's germline CDR1 is SGHRS and CDR2 YFSETQ. CDR3 nucleotide sequence: TGCGCCAGCAAGGTTGGCGGGGGGTTTTACAATGAGCAGTACTTC. It encodes CASKVGGGFYNEQYF.

This clonotype was picked up many times. This chain joins TRBV5-8 and TRBJ2-6; D gene uncertain. The CDR3 covers 15 residues. CDR1 is SGHTS and CDR2 is YDEGEE in the germline V gene. V was shortened by 0 bases and J by 7 bases, with 11 bases between the two germline ends. CDR3 bases: TGTGCCAGCAGCTTGGGCCAGGTTAATGCCAACGTCCTGACTTTC. Amino acid sequence: CASSLGQVNANVLTF.

This chain connects TRBV20-1 to TRBJ2-1; TRBD2 agrees at 10 bases. The ends lost 4 bases at V and 9 bases at J; junction bases unmatched: 9. From germline, CDR1 is DFQATT and CDR2 SNEGSKA (reference sequence). The CDR3 length is 14 residues. The CDR3 nucleotides are TGCAGTGCTATCGGCCTAGCGGGAGTAGGTGAGCAGTTCTTC. Amino acids: CSAIGLAGVGEQFF.

In its sample, this clonotype was seen a few times. V gene TRBV29-1 combines with J gene TRBJ1-1; D is perhaps TRBD1 (5 bases). The CDR3 is made up of 12 amino acids. Germline V gene lookup returns CDR1 SQVTM and CDR2 ANQGSEA. V was clipped by 4 bases and J by 1 base, with 7 bases between them. CDR3 nucleotides: TGCAGCGTTGCAGGGACGAACACTGAAGCTTTCTTT. This codes for CSVAGTNTEAFF.

This clonotype was seen a few times. V gene TRBV7-9 combines with J gene TRBJ2-2; no definite D call. This CDR3 has 13 amino acids. Germline V gives CDR1 SEHNR, CDR2 FQNEAQ (reference sequence). V lost 1 base and J 6 bases, leaving 6 bases between the germline ends. The CDR3 region is CASSLDVAGELFF. In nucleotides, the CDR3 is TGTGCCAGCAGCTTAGACGTGGCCGGGGAGCTGTTTTTT.

This clonotype was observed at least ten times. The chain carries TRBV12-3 or TRBV12-4 and TRBJ1-2; 7 bases line up with TRBD1. CDR3 length: 15 amino acids. J gave up 1 base and V 3 bases, and 5 bases lay outside the gene matches. CDR3 DNA: TGTGCCAGCAGTTTTAAGACAGGGCGTAACTATGGCTACACCTTC. Amino acid sequence: CASSFKTGRNYGYTF.

J is TRBJ2-3 and V is TRBV15, with D uncertain. Germline V gene sequence: CDR1 LNHNV, CDR2 YYDKDF (reference sequence). Deletions cut 8 bases from V and 0 bases from J, with 9 bases between. This CDR3 contains 13 residues. The CDR3 loop is CATHGLSTDTQYF. Written as DNA, the CDR3 is TGTGCCACCCACGGGCTAAGCACAGATACGCAGTATTTT.

This clonotype showed up many times. The CDR3 reads CANAWGPQETQYF. CDR3 coding DNA: TGTGCCAACGCCTGGGGACCCCAAGAGACCCAGTACTTC. The chain combines TRBV7-9 with TRBJ2-5; perhaps D is TRBD1 or TRBD2 (5 bases each). This CDR3 has 13 residues. Germline V gene lookup returns CDR1 SEHNR and CDR2 FQNEAQ (reference sequence). V was pared by 10 bases and J by 1 base, with 13 bases between.

About this clonotype: A much bigger clone sits one base away, suggesting this may be a read error. The chain couples TRBV12-3 or TRBV12-4 to TRBJ2-1; possible D gene TRBD1, 6 bases. Trimming stripped 7 bases from V and 6 bases from J, with 16 bases between. The CDR3 totals 14 residues. As DNA, the CDR3 is TGTGCCAGCACCCGGACAGACAGTTTCAATGAGCAGTTCTTC. It encodes CASTRTDSFNEQFF.

This clonotype was seen many times. This chain uses TRBV20-1 with TRBJ2-1; maybe TRBD2 (7 bases). This CDR3 comprises 13 residues. CDR1 and CDR2 from the germline V gene are DFQATT and SNEGSKA (reference sequence). V lost 5 bases and J lost 9, with 17 bases in between. CDR3 amino acids: CSAAKGGHLEQFF. CDR3 DNA sequence: TGCAGTGCTGCCAAGGGGGGGCATCTTGAGCAGTTCTTC.

This clonotype was seen repeatedly, ten times or more. The chain uses TRBV9 and TRBJ2-6; a possible D gene is TRBD2 (7 bases). Trimming took 0 bases from V and 4 from J, leaving 17 bases between them. Per the germline V gene, CDR1 is SGDLS and CDR2 is YYNGEE. There are 18 residues in the CDR3. The DNA for the CDR3 is TGTGCCAGCAGCGTAGATCTATATGCGGGGGCCGGGGCCAACGTCCTGACTTTC. It yields the protein CASSVDLYAGAGANVLTF.

This chain joins TRBV29-1 and TRBJ2-2; D uncertain. This CDR3 has 12 residues. Germline CDR1 SQVTM, CDR2 ANQGSEA. V gave up 4 bases and J gave up 5 bases, with 8 bases separating them. CDR3 region: CSVVTGTGELFF. CDR3 bases: TGCAGCGTTGTAACGGGTACCGGGGAGCTGTTTTTT.

The CDR3 DNA reads as TGTGCCAGCAGCTTAGTAACAGGGATGGGCACTGAGCAGTTCTTC. Its protein product is CASSLVTGMGTEQFF. This chain uses TRBV7-2 with TRBJ2-1; possible D gene TRBD1, 6 bases. Germline-derived CDR1 and CDR2 are SGHTA and FQGNSA. This CDR3 spans 15 amino acids. V was trimmed by 1 base and J by 9 bases, leaving 16 bases between them.

The chain is built from TRBV20-1 and TRBJ2-5, with TRBD2 matching over 10 bases. The J call is uncertain, as TRBJ2-7 better fits the DNA end. This CDR3 comprises 13 residues. Germline V gene data show CDR1 as DFQATT and CDR2 as SNEGSKA (reference sequence). The CDR3 sequence is CSASLAGVGEQYF. The CDR3 nucleotides read TGCAGTGCTAGCCTAGCGGGAGTGGGCGAGCAGTACTTC.

This clonotype was counted at least ten times. The chain joins TRBV6-5 to TRBJ1-6; tentatively, D is TRBD1 (5 bases). The CDR3 covers 17 residues. Trimming took off 1 base at V and 0 bases at J, with 10 bases between the two ends. CDR1 is MNHEY and CDR2 is SVGAGI in the germline V gene. CDR3 protein: CASSYYPGGSYNSPLHF. CDR3 bases: TGTGCCAGCAGTTACTATCCCGGGGGCTCCTATAATTCACCCCTCCACTTT.